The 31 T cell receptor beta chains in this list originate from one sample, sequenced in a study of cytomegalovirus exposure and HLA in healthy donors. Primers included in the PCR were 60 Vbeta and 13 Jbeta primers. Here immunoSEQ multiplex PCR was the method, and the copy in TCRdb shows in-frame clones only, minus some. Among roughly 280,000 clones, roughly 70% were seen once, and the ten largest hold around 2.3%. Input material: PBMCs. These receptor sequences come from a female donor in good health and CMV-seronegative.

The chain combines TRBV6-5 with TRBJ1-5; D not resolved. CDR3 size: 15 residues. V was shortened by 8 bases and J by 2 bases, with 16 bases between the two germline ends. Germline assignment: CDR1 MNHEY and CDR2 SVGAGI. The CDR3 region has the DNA TGTGCCAGCCGAAGAGGCCGTGATGGCAATCAGCCCCAGCATTTT. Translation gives CASRRGRDGNQPQHF.

CDR3 sequence (DNA): TGTGCCAGTGGCCCGGGACAGGGGGCCGGGGAGCTGTTTTTT. This translates into CASGPGQGAGELFF. The rearrangement uses TRBV6-5 and TRBJ2-2; 11 bases are a match to TRBD1. Trimming cost V 9 bases and J 6 bases; bases outside gene matches: 6. Germline CDR1 reads MNHEY; CDR2 reads SVGAGI. The CDR3 length is 14 residues.

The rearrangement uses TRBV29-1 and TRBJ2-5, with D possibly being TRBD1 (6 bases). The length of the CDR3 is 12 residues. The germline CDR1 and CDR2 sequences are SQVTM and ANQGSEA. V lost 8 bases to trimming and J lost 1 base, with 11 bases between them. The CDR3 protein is CSCRTAQETQYF. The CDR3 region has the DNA TGCAGCTGTAGGACAGCCCAAGAGACCCAGTACTTC.

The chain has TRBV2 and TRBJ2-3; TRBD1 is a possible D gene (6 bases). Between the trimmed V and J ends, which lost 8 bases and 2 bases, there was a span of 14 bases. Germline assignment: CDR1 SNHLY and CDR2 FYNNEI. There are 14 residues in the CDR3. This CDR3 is CASGPGGPTDTQYF. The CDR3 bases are TGTGCCAGCGGTCCTGGGGGCCCCACAGATACGCAGTATTTT.

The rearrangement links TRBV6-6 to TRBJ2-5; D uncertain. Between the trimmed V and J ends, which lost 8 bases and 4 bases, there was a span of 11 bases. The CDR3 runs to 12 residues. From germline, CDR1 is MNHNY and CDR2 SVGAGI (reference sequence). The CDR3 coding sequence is TGTGCCAGCCTCCTACCTCCAGAGACCCAGTACTTC. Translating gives CASLLPPETQYF.

CDR3 sequence: CASSGGSLAKNIQYF. Written as DNA, the CDR3 is TGTGCCAGCAGTGGCGGCAGCCTAGCCAAAAACATTCAGTACTTC. V is TRBV25-1 and J is TRBJ2-4; D is uncertain. The CDR3 is 15 residues long. The germline gives CDR1 MGHDK, CDR2 SYGVNS. V lost 4 bases and J 0 bases, leaving 10 bases between the germline ends.

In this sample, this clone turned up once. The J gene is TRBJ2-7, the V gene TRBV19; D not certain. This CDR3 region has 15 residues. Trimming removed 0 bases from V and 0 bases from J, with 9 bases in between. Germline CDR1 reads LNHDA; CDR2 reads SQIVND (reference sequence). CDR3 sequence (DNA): TGTGCCAGTAGTATAGATGTTCGGAGCTCCTACGAGCAGTACTTC. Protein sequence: CASSIDVRSSYEQYF.

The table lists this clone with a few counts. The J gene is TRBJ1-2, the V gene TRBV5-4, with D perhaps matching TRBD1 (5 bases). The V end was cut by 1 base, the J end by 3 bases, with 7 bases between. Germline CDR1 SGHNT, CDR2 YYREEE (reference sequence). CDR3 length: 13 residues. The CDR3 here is CASSLTQDYGYTF. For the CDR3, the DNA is TGTGCCAGCAGCTTGACACAGGACTATGGCTACACCTTC.

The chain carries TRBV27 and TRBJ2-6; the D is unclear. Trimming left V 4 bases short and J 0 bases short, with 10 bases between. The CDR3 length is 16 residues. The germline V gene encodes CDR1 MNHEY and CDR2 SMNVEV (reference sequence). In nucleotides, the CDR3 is TGTGCCAGCAGTTACATCGACATCTCTGGGGCCAACGTCCTGACTTTC. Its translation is CASSYIDISGANVLTF.

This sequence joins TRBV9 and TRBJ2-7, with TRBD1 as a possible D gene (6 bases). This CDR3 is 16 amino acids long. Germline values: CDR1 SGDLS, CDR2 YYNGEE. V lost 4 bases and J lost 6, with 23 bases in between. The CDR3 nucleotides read TGTGCCAGCAGCCTCCAGGGTGCAGGGGCTGTGGGCGAGCAGTACTTC. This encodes CASSLQGAGAVGEQYF.

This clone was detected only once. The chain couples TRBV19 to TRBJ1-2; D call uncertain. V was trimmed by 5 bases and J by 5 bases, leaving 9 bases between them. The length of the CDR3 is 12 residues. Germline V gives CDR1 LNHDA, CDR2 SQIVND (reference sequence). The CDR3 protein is CASSSQPYGYTF. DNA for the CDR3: TGTGCCAGTAGTTCACAGCCTTATGGCTACACCTTC.

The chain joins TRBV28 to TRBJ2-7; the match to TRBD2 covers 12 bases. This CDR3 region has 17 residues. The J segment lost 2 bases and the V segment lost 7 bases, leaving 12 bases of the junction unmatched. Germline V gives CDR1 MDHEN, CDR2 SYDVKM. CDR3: CASTQVASGRGAYEQYF. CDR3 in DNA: TGTGCCAGCACCCAAGTGGCTAGCGGGAGGGGAGCCTACGAGCAGTACTTC.

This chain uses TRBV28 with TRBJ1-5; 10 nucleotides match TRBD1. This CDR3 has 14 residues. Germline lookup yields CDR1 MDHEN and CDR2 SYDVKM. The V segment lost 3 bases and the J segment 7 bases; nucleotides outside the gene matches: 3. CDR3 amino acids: CASSFGQGGQPQHF. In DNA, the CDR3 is TGTGCCAGCAGTTTCGGACAGGGGGGCCAGCCCCAGCATTTT.

CDR3 coding DNA: TGTGCCAGCAGCCCCGCCTGGCGGGTCTCCTACGAGCAGTACTTC. Residues: CASSPAWRVSYEQYF. The chain joins TRBV9 to TRBJ2-7, with D possibly being TRBD2 (5 bases). This CDR3 is 15 amino acids long. Germline assignment: CDR1 SGDLS and CDR2 YYNGEE. The ends were cut back, 4 bases at V and 0 bases at J, with 14 bases in the middle.

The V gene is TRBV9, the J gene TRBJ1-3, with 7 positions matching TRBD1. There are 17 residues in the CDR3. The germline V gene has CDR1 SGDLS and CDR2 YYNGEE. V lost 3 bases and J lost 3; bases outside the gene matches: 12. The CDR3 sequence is CASSARQGLGFGNTIYF. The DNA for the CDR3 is TGTGCCAGCAGCGCAAGACAGGGCCTGGGTTTTGGAAACACCATATATTTT.

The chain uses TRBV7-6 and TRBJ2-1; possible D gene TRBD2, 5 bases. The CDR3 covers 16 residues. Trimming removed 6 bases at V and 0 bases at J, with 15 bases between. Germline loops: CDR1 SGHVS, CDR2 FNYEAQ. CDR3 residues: CASSYGLGSSYNEQFF. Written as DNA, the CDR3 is TGTGCCAGCAGTTACGGACTGGGAAGCTCCTACAATGAGCAGTTCTTC.

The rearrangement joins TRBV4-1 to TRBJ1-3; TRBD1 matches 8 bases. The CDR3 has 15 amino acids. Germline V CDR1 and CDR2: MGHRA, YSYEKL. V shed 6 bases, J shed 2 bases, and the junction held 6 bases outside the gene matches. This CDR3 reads CASSSDRGAGNTIYF. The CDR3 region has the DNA TGCGCCAGCAGTTCCGACAGGGGAGCTGGAAACACCATATATTTT.

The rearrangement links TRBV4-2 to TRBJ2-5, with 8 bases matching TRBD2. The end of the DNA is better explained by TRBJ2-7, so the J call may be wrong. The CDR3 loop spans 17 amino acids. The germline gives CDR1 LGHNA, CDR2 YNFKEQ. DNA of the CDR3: TGTGCCAGCAGCCAAGATTGGGCGGGAGGACCCACGGACGAGCAGTACTTC. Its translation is CASSQDWAGGPTDEQYF.

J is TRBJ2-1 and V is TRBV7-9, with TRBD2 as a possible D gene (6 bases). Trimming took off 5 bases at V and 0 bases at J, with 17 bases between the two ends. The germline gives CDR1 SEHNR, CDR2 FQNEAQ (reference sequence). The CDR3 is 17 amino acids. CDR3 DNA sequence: TGTGCCAGCAGCCCCAGGGACTTCGGGAGCTCCTACAATGAGCAGTTCTTC. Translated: CASSPRDFGSSYNEQFF.

Here the CDR3 DNA reads TGTGCCAGCAGGGATCGAGGGCACTCCTACGAGCAGTACTTC. Protein: CASRDRGHSYEQYF. The chain has TRBV2 and TRBJ2-7; perhaps TRBD2 as D (5 bases). CDR1 and CDR2 from the germline V gene are SNHLY and FYNNEI. This CDR3 is built from 14 residues. Trimming left V 6 bases short and J 0 bases short, with 12 bases between.

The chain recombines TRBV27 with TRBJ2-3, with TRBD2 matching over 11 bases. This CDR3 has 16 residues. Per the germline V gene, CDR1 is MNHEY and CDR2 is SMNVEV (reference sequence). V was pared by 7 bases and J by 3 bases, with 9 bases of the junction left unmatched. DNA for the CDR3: TGTGCCAGCACCTCGAGGACTAGCGGGCGTACAGATACGCAGTATTTT. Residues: CASTSRTSGRTDTQYF.

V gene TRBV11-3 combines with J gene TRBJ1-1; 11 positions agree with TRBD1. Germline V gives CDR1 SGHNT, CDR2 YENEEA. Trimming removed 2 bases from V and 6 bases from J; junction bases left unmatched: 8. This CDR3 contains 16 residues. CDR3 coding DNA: TGTGCCAGCAGCTTATCATGGGACAGGGGGGGACCTGAAGCTTTCTTT. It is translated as CASSLSWDRGGPEAFF. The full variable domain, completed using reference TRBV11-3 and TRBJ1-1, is EAGVVQSPRYKIIEKKQPVAFWCNPISGHNTLYWYLQNLGQGPELLIRYENEEAVDDSQLPKDRFSAERLKGVDSTLKIQPAELGDSAVYLCASSLSWDRGGPEAFFGQGTRLTVV.

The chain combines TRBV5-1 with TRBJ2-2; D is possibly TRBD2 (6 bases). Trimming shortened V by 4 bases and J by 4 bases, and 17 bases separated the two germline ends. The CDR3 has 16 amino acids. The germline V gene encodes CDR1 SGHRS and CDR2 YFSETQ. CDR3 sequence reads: CASSGRDFRGTGELFF. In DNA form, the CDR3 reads TGCGCCAGCAGCGGCCGGGACTTTAGAGGCACCGGGGAGCTGTTTTTT.

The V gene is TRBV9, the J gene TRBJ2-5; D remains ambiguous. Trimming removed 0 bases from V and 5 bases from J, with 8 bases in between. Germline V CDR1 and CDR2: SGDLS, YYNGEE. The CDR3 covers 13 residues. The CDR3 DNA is TGTGCCAGCAGCGTAGCTATATCGGAGACCCAGTACTTC. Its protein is CASSVAISETQYF.

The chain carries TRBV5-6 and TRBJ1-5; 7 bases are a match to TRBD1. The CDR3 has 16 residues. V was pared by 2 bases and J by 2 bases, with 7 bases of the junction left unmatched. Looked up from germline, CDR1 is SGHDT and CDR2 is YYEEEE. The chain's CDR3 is CASSFSRQGGNQPQHF. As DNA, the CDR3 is TGTGCCAGCAGCTTTTCTCGACAGGGAGGCAATCAGCCCCAGCATTTT.

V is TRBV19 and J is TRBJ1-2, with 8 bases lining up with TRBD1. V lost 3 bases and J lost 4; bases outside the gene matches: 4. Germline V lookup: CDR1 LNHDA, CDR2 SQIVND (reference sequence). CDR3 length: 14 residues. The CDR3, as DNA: TGTGCCAGTAGTATGTCAGGGGGCGGCTATGGCTACACCTTC. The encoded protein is CASSMSGGGYGYTF.

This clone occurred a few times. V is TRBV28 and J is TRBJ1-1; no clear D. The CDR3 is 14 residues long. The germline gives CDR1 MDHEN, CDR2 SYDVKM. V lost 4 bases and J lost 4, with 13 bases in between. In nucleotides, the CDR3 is TGTGCCAGCAGTTCCCCGCCGGGTGGCACTGAAGCTTTCTTT. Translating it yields CASSSPPGGTEAFF.

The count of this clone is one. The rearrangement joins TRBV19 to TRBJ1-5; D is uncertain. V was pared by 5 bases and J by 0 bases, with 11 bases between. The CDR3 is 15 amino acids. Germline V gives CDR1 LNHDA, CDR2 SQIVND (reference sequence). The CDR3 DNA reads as TGTGCCAGTAGTTGGGCCATTAATAGCAATCAGCCCCAGCATTTT. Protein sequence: CASSWAINSNQPQHF.

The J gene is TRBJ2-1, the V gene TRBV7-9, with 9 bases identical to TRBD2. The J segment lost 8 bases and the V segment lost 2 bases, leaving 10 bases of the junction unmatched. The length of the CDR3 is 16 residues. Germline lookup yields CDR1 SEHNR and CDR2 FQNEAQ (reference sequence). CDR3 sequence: CASSLTLAGFYDEQFF. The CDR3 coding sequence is TGTGCCAGCAGCTTAACCCTAGCGGGATTTTATGATGAGCAGTTCTTC.

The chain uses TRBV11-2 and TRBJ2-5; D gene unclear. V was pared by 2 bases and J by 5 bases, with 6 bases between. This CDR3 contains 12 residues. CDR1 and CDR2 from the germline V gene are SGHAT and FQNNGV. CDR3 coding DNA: TGTGCCAGCAGCTTAAACGGGGAGACCCAGTACTTC. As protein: CASSLNGETQYF.

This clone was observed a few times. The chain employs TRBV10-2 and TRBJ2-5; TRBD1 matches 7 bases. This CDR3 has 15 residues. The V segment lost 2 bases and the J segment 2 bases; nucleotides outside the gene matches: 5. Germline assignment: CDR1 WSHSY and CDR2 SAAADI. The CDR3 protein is CASSEVGTEQETQYF. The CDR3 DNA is TGCGCCAGCAGTGAGGTAGGGACAGAGCAAGAGACCCAGTACTTC.